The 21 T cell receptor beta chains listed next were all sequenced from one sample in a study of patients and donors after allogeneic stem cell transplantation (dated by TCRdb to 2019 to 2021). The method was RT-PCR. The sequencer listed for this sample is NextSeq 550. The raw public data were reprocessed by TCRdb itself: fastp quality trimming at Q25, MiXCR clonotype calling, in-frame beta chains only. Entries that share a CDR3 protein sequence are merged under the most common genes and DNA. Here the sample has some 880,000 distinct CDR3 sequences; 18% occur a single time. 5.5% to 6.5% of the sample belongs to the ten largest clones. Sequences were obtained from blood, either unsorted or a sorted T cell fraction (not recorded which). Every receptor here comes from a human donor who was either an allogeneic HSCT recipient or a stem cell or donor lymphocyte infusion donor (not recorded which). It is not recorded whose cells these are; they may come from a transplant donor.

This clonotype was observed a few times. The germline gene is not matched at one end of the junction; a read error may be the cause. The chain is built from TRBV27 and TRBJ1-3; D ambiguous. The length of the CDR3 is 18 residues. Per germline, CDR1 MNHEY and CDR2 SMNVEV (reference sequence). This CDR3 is CASSLAPPDRISGNTTYF. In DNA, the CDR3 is TGTGCCAGCAGTTTAGCTCCCCCGGACCGAATCTCTGGAAACACCACATATTTT.

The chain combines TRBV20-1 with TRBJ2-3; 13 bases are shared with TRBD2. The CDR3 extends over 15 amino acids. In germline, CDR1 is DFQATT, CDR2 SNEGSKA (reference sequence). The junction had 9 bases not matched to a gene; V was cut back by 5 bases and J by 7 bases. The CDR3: CSAGRTSGRQNTQYF. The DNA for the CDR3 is TGCAGTGCTGGCCGGACTAGCGGGAGACAAAATACGCAGTATTTT.

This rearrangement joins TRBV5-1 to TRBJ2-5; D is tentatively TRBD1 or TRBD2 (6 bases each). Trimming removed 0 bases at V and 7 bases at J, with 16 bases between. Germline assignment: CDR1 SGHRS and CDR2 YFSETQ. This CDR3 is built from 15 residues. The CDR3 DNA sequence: TGCGCCAGCAGCTTGGAGTTGGAGGGCAGGGGGACCCAGTACTTC. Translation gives CASSLELEGRGTQYF. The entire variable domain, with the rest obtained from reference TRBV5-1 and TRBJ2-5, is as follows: KAGVTQTPRYLIKTRGQQVTLSCSPISGHRSVSWYQQTPGQGLQFLFEYFSETQRNKGNFPGRFSGRQFSNSRSEMNVSTLELGDSALYLCASSLELEGRGTQYFGPGTRLLVL.

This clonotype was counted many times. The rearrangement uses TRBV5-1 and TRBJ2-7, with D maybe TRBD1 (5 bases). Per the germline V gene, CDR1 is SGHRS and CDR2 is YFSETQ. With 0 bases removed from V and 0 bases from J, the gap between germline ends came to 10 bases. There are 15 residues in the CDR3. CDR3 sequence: CASSLVVDTSYEQYF. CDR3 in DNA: TGCGCCAGCAGCTTGGTTGTGGACACCTCCTACGAGCAGTACTTC.

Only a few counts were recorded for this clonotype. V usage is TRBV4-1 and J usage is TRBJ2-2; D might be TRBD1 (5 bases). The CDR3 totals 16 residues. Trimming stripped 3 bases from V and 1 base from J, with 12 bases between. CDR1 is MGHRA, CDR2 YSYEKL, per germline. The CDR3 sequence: CASSQTLQVNTGELFF. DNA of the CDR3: TGCGCCAGCAGCCAGACTCTACAGGTGAACACCGGGGAGCTGTTTTTT.

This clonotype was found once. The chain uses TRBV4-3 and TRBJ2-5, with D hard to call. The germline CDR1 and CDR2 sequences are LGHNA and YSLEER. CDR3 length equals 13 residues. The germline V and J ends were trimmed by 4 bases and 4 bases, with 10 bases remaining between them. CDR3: CASSPALRETQYF. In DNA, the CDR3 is TGCGCCAGCAGCCCGGCCCTCCGAGAGACCCAGTACTTC.

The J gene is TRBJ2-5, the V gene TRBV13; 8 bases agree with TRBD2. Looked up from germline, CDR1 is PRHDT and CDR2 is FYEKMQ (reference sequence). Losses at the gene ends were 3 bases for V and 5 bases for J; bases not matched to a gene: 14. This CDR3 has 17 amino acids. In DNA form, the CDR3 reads TGTGCCAGCAGCTTTGGGGTGCCGGGACTAGGAAGTGAGACCCAGTACTTC. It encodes CASSFGVPGLGSETQYF.

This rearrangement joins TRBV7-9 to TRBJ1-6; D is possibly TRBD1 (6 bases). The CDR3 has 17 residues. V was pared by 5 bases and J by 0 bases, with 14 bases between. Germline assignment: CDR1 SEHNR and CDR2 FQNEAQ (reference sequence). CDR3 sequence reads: CASSRRTESSYNSPLHF. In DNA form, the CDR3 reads TGTGCCAGCAGCAGAAGGACAGAGAGCTCCTATAATTCACCCCTCCACTTT.

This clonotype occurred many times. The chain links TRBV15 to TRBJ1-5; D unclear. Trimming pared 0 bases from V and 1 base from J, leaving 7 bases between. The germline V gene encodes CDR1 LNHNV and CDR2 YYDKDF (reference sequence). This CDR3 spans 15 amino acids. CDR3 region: CATSREDRSNQPQHF. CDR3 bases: TGTGCCACCAGCAGAGAAGACCGAAGCAATCAGCCCCAGCATTTT.

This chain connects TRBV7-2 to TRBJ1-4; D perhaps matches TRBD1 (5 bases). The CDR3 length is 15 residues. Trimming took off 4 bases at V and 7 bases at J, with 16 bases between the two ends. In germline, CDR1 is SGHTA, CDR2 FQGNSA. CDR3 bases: TGTGCCAGCAGCTCCAGACCCATGAGGGGTGAAAAACTGTTTTTT. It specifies CASSSRPMRGEKLFF.

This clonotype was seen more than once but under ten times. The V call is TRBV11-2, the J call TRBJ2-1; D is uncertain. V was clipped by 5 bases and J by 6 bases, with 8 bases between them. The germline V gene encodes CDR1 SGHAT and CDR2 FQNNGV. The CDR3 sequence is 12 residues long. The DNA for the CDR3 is TGTGCCAGCAGCCACGAGTTCAATGAGCAGTTCTTC. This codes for CASSHEFNEQFF.

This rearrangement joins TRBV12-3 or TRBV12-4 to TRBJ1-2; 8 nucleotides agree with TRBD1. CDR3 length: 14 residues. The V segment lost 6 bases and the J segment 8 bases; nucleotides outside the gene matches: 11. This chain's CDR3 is CASRRRGQVVGYTF. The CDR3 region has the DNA TGTGCCAGCAGGCGCCGGGGACAGGTTGTAGGCTACACCTTC.

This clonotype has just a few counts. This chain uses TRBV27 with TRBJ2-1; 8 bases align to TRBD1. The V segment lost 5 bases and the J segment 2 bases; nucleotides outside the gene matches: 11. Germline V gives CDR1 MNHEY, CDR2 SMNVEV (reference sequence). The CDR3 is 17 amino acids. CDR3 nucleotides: TGTGCCAGCAGTGCGGACAGGGTCAGTTATGCCTACAATGAGCAGTTCTTC. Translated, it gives CASSADRVSYAYNEQFF.

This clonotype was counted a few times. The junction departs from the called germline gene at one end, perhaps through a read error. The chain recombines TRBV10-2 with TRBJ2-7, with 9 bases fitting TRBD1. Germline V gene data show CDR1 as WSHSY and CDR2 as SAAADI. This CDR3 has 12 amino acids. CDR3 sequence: CASSDADRGKDF. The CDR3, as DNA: TGCGCCAGCAGTGACGCAGACAGGGGGAAGGACTTC.

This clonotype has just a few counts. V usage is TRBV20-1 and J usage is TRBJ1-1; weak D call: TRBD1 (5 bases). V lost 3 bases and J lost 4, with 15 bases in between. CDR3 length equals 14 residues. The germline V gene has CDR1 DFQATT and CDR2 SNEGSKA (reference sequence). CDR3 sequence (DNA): TGCAGTGCTAGCTTGAGGGGTTCGGGCACTGAAGCTTTCTTT. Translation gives CSASLRGSGTEAFF.

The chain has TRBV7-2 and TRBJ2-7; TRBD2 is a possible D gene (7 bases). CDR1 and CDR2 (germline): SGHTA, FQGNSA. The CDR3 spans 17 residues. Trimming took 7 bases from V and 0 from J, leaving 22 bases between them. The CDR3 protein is CASTMGGGRRSSYEQYF. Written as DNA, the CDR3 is TGTGCCAGCACCATGGGGGGCGGGAGACGCTCCTCCTACGAGCAGTACTTC.

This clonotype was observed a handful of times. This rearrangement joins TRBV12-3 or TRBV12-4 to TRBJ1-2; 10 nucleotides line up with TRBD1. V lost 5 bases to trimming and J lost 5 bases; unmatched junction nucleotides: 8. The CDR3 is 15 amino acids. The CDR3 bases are TGTGCCAGCAGTCTCGGACAGGGGGTAACTTATGGCTACACCTTC. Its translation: CASSLGQGVTYGYTF.

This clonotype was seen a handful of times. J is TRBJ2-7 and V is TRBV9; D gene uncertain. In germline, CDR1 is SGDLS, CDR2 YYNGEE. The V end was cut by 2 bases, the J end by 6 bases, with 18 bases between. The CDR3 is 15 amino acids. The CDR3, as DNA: TGTGCCAGCAGCGTTTCCGGGTCGCCGGATGTCGAGCAGTACTTC. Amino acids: CASSVSGSPDVEQYF.

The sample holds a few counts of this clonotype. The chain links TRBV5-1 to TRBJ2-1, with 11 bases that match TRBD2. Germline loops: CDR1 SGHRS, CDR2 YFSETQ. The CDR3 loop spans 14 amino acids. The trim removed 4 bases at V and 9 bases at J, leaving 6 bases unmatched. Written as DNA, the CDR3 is TGCGCCAGCAGCCCGGGACTAGCGGTGCCTGAGCAGTTCTTC. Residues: CASSPGLAVPEQFF.

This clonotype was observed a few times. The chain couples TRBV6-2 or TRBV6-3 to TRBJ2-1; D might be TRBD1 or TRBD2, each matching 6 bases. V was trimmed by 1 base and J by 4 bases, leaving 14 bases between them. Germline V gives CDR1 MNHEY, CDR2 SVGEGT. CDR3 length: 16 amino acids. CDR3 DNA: TGTGCCAGCAGTTACTACGGGACTGGGACATACAATGAGCAGTTCTTC. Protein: CASSYYGTGTYNEQFF.

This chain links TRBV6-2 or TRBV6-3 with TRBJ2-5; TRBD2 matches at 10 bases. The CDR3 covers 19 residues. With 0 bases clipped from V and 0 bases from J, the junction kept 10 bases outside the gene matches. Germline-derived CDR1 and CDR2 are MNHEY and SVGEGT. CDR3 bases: TGTGCCAGCAGTTACTCACCTAGCGGGGGCCTGAAGTACCAAGAGACCCAGTACTTC. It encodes CASSYSPSGGLKYQETQYF.